These 4 T cell receptor beta chains share one sample of origin, sequenced in a study of blood T cells in healthy people across ages. A J-beta primer mix and a sample-barcoded 5' primer were used in a second PCR of about 6 to 12 cycles. MiXCR, run by TCRdb on the 5' RACE reads, gives a single entry per CDR3 protein. The sample lists under 2,000,000 distinct CDR3 sequences, around half occurring once. The sample consisted of blood. The origin of the receptors is a woman between 40 and 50 years old in good health.

This clonotype was counted a few times. The CDR3 region has the DNA TGTGCCAGCAGTTTATACCTAGCGGGGGTGTACAATGAGCAGTTCTTC. Its protein product is CASSLYLAGVYNEQFF. The rearrangement joins TRBV27 to TRBJ2-1; the match to TRBD2 covers 10 bases. Germline values: CDR1 MNHEY, CDR2 SMNVEV (reference sequence). The CDR3 has 16 amino acids. V dropped 1 base and J dropped 4; count of bases not matched to a gene: 4.

In its sample, this clonotype was seen a few times. The rearrangement uses TRBV10-3 and TRBJ2-1; D is unresolved. Germline V gene lookup returns CDR1 ENHRY and CDR2 SYGVKD. CDR3 length: 15 residues. V lost 1 base and J 5 bases, leaving 12 bases between the germline ends. The CDR3 coding sequence is TGTGCCATCAGTGAGTTCCAGAGCCCCGACAATGAGCAGTTCTTC. Protein: CAISEFQSPDNEQFF.

The rearrangement links TRBV6-1 to TRBJ2-7; TRBD1 matches 8 bases. V was clipped by 10 bases and J by 1 base; unmatched bases: 6. The CDR3 is 13 amino acids. In germline, CDR1 is MNHNS, CDR2 SASEGT. The chain's CDR3 is CAIGTGGSYEQYF. CDR3 DNA: TGTGCCATCGGGACAGGAGGTTCCTACGAGCAGTACTTC.

This clonotype appeared once. The junction differs from germline at one of its ends, possibly a read error. The CDR3 nucleotides are TGCGCCAGCTGCTTATCTGTGGCGTCCGAGACCCAGTACTTC. Translated: CASCLSVASETQYF. The chain recombines TRBV5-1 with TRBJ2-5; D gene ambiguous. Germline CDR1 and CDR2: SGHRS and YFSETQ. The CDR3 has 14 amino acids. The full variable domain, rest sourced from reference TRBV5-1 and TRBJ2-5, is KAGVTQTPRYLIKTRGQQVTLSCSPISGHRSVSWYQQTPGQGLQFLFEYFSETQRNKGNFPGRFSGRQFSNSRSEMNVSTLELGDSALYLCASCLSVASETQYFGPGTRLLVL.